This T cell receptor beta chain was sequenced for a study of circulating and synovial CD4+ cells in juvenile arthritis. Findings and caveats of the study: Bulk blood CD4 repertoires were more diverse than these.

Comments on this clone: Its specificity is not known.

Donors were patients with active juvenile idiopathic arthritis. Measured with immunoSEQ multiplex PCR; TCRdb has only the in-frame clones, and not every one. The sample carries about 33,000 clones, over 90% recorded once. The CDR3 runs to 16 residues. Trimming removed 1 base from V and 2 bases from J, with 14 bases in between. Germline CDR1 is LGHNA and CDR2 is YNFKEQ. The rearrangement links TRBV4-2 to TRBJ2-5, with D perhaps matching TRBD2 (6 bases). What was sequenced was CD4+ T cells from blood. This TCR came from a human donor with juvenile idiopathic arthritis. The CDR3 loop reads CASSQVGGILQETQYF. The CDR3, as DNA: TGTGCCAGCAGCCAAGTGGGCGGGATCTTACAAGAGACCCAGTACTTC.